The 25 T cell receptor beta chains given below trace back to one sample, sequenced in a study of OX40 agonist ivuxolimab in advanced cancers. Method: immunoSEQ multiplex PCR; TCRdb's copy keeps in-frame clones and lacks some. The sample has about 75,000 clones, about 88% seen once; the top ten hold approximately 8%. The sample here was CD4+ or CD8+ T cells sorted from blood, taken in a trial of the OX40 agonist ivuxolimab. These receptors all come from an adult with an advanced solid tumor such as melanoma, head and neck, liver or kidney cancer.

This clone was counted a single time. The chain combines TRBV27 with TRBJ1-2; TRBD1 agrees at 8 bases. V gave up 6 bases and J gave up 5 bases; unmatched junction bases: 8. CDR3 length equals 14 residues. Germline V gene data show CDR1 as MNHEY and CDR2 as SMNVEV (reference sequence). The CDR3 DNA reads TGTGCCAGCAGAGGGACAGGACTGGGATATGGCTACACCTTC. Amino acids: CASRGTGLGYGYTF.

The V call is TRBV5-1, the J call TRBJ2-5; possible D gene TRBD1, 5 bases. The assigned J gene may be wrong: the sequence end matches TRBJ2-7 better. Germline V gene lookup returns CDR1 SGHRS and CDR2 YFSETQ. This CDR3 has 14 amino acids. The DNA of the CDR3 is TGCGCCAGCAGCCCCACAGGTATTTCCTACGAGCAGTACTTC. Translation gives CASSPTGISYEQYF.

The J gene is TRBJ2-1, the V gene TRBV7-3, with D maybe TRBD2 (6 bases). The CDR3 consists of 15 residues. Trimming removed 6 bases from V and 4 bases from J, with 16 bases in between. Per the germline V gene, CDR1 is SGHTA and CDR2 is FQGTGA. CDR3 sequence reads: CASSVLASPYNEQFF. The CDR3 region has the DNA TGTGCCAGCAGTGTACTAGCATCCCCTTACAATGAGCAGTTCTTC. Full variable domain (missing parts from reference TRBV7-3 and TRBJ2-1): GAGVSQTPSNKVTEKGKYVELRCDPISGHTALYWYRQSLGQGPEFLIYFQGTGAADDSGLPNDRFFAVRPEGSVSTLKIQRTERGDSAVYLCASSVLASPYNEQFFGPGTRLTVL.

The genes are TRBV28 and TRBJ1-2, with no clear D. With 6 bases removed from V and 3 bases from J, the gap between germline ends came to 5 bases. Per germline, CDR1 MDHEN and CDR2 SYDVKM. The CDR3 runs 11 residues. CDR3 nucleotides: TGTGCCAGCAGCTCTTACTATGGCTACACCTTC. Amino acids: CASSSYYGYTF.

This clone was seen just once. The J gene is TRBJ1-2, the V gene TRBV27; no definite D call. The CDR3 extends over 16 amino acids. Per germline, CDR1 MNHEY and CDR2 SMNVEV (reference sequence). V was trimmed by 6 bases and J by 4 bases, leaving 21 bases between them. CDR3 amino acids: CASRTSAVPGSYGYTF. The CDR3 nucleotides are TGTGCCAGCAGAACCTCGGCCGTACCCGGGTCCTATGGCTACACCTTC.

The chain joins TRBV4-1 to TRBJ2-1; 7 bases fit TRBD1. This CDR3 is built from 16 residues. The J segment lost 6 bases and the V segment lost 3 bases, leaving 11 bases of the junction unmatched. Germline V gives CDR1 MGHRA, CDR2 YSYEKL. The CDR3 nucleotides read TGCGCCAGCAGCCACCCCGACAGGGTAGTAGGCAATGAGCAGTTCTTC. This codes for CASSHPDRVVGNEQFF.

This clone was recorded a few times. This sequence joins TRBV7-9 and TRBJ2-4; D not resolved. The germline V gene encodes CDR1 SEHNR and CDR2 FQNEAQ (reference sequence). V was shortened by 1 base and J by 8 bases, with 9 bases between the two germline ends. This CDR3 region has 13 residues. The CDR3 sequence is CASSLGQIDIQYF. DNA of the CDR3: TGTGCCAGCAGCTTAGGTCAGATTGACATTCAGTACTTC.

The genes are TRBV11-2 and TRBJ2-2, with 12 bases identical to TRBD1. Germline CDR1 is SGHAT and CDR2 is FQNNGV. The CDR3 length is 15 residues. V lost 4 bases, J lost 5 bases, and 2 bases stayed unmatched. The CDR3, as DNA: TGTGCCAGCAGCTCGGGACAGGGGGCTACCGGGGAGCTGTTTTTT. Its protein is CASSSGQGATGELFF.

The chain uses TRBV5-4 and TRBJ1-1; D possibly corresponds to TRBD1 (6 bases). V was cut by 0 bases and J by 1 base, with 7 bases left in between. CDR3 length: 14 residues. In germline, CDR1 is SGHNT, CDR2 YYREEE (reference sequence). CDR3 residues: CASSLETGNTEAFF. The CDR3 DNA reads TGTGCCAGCAGCTTGGAGACAGGGAACACTGAAGCTTTCTTT.

A note on this clone: This sample also contains other DNA sequences that code for the same CDR3. The chain links TRBV7-9 to TRBJ1-2, with 9 bases matching TRBD1. Trimming took 1 base from V and 2 from J; bases not matched to a gene: 2. This CDR3 has 15 residues. The germline V gene encodes CDR1 SEHNR and CDR2 FQNEAQ (reference sequence). The CDR3, as DNA: TGTGCCAGCAGCTTAGGCGGACAGGGGAACTATGGCTACACCTTC. Its translation: CASSLGGQGNYGYTF.

The V call is TRBV28, the J call TRBJ1-2; TRBD1 matches 8 bases. J was trimmed by 4 bases and V by 6 bases; bases with no gene match: 4. The CDR3 extends over 13 amino acids. Germline V lookup: CDR1 MDHEN, CDR2 SYDVKM. The CDR3 loop reads CASRLQGVYGYTF. The CDR3 nucleotides are TGTGCCAGCAGACTACAGGGGGTCTATGGCTACACCTTC.

The rearrangement uses TRBV2 and TRBJ2-7, with 7 bases lining up with TRBD2. CDR1 and CDR2 from the germline V gene are SNHLY and FYNNEI. The CDR3 is 12 residues long. After removal of 5 bases from V and 3 bases from J, the junction contained 1 base not matched to a gene. The CDR3 coding sequence is TGTGCCAGCAGTTGGACTAGCTACGAGCAGTACTTC. Its protein product is CASSWTSYEQYF. Using reference TRBV2 and TRBJ2-7 for the parts outside the CDR3, the full variable domain is EPEVTQTPSHQVTQMGQEVILRCVPISNHLYFYWYRQILGQKVEFLVSFYNNEISEKSEIFDDQFSVERPDGSNFTLKIRSTKLEDSAMYFCASSWTSYEQYFGPGTRLTVT.

J is TRBJ1-1 and V is TRBV10-2; 8 positions agree with TRBD1. V was clipped by 11 bases and J by 6 bases; unmatched bases: 11. Germline loops: CDR1 WSHSY, CDR2 SAAADI. The CDR3 consists of 13 residues. The CDR3 nucleotides read TGCGCCGCAGTAATCCAGGGGGCCCCTGAAGCTTTCTTT. Its translation: CAAVIQGAPEAFF.

This clone was seen just once. The chain carries TRBV6-5 and TRBJ1-1; D gene unclear. V lost 2 bases and J 4 bases, leaving 14 bases between the germline ends. CDR1 and CDR2 from the germline V gene are MNHEY and SVGAGI. The CDR3 is 15 amino acids. The CDR3 region is CASSYRDLARTEAFF. DNA of the CDR3: TGTGCCAGCAGTTACAGGGATCTGGCTCGCACTGAAGCTTTCTTT.

The J gene is TRBJ1-6, the V gene TRBV27; D unclear. Germline CDR1 and CDR2: MNHEY and SMNVEV (reference sequence). Trimming left V 8 bases short and J 10 bases short, with 21 bases between. The CDR3 has 15 residues. The CDR3 DNA sequence: TGTGCCAGCCGGATTCTACAGCTAGGGCACTCACCCCTCCACTTT. It encodes CASRILQLGHSPLHF.

J is TRBJ2-3 and V is TRBV10-3; D remains ambiguous. Germline CDR1 reads ENHRY; CDR2 reads SYGVKD. The CDR3 is 13 amino acids. V was trimmed by 6 bases and J by 6 bases, leaving 13 bases between them. CDR3 coding DNA: TGTGCCATCAGCTACGTTTCGGACGATACGCAGTATTTT. It codes for CAISYVSDDTQYF.

The chain recombines TRBV7-9 with TRBJ2-7, with D possibly TRBD2 on 5 matching bases. Germline V gene data show CDR1 as SEHNR and CDR2 as FQNEAQ (reference sequence). V was shortened by 1 base and J by 1 base, with 14 bases between the two germline ends. The CDR3 totals 16 residues. CDR3 sequence reads: CASSLERAGWSYEQYF. The CDR3 region has the DNA TGTGCCAGCAGCTTAGAGAGGGCAGGCTGGTCCTACGAGCAGTACTTC.

The rearrangement uses TRBV28 and TRBJ2-1; 9 nucleotides match TRBD1. The germline CDR1 and CDR2 sequences are MDHEN and SYDVKM. The CDR3 is 17 amino acids. After removal of 5 bases from V and 8 bases from J, the junction contained 16 bases not matched to a gene. CDR3 protein: CASSANRGRRGRDEQFF. The CDR3 region has the DNA TGTGCCAGCAGTGCCAACAGGGGGCGCAGGGGTAGGGATGAGCAGTTCTTC. The whole variable domain, filled in from reference TRBV28 and TRBJ2-1, reads DVKVTQSSRYLVKRTGEKVFLECVQDMDHENMFWYRQDPGLGLRLIYFSYDVKMKEKGDIPEGYSVSREKKERFSLILESASTNQTSMYLCASSANRGRRGRDEQFFGPGTRLTVL.

V is TRBV7-4 and J is TRBJ1-2; the D is unclear. Germline CDR1 reads SGHVT; CDR2 reads SQSDAQ. CDR3 size: 14 residues. V was trimmed by 2 bases and J by 4 bases, leaving 11 bases between them. CDR3 amino acids: CASSLYQLTYGYTF. CDR3 in DNA: TGTGCCAGCAGCTTATATCAGCTCACCTATGGCTACACCTTC.

The chain is built from TRBV5-1 and TRBJ2-7; TRBD1 might be the D (6 bases). V was clipped by 4 bases and J by 2 bases, with 13 bases between them. Germline V CDR1 and CDR2: SGHRS, YFSETQ. This CDR3 contains 14 residues. The CDR3 nucleotides read TGCGCCAGCAGCACGACAGGCGGTACCTACGAGCAGTACTTC. As protein: CASSTTGGTYEQYF. The full variable domain, in which reference TRBV5-1 and TRBJ2-7 provide the parts outside the CDR3, is KAGVTQTPRYLIKTRGQQVTLSCSPISGHRSVSWYQQTPGQGLQFLFEYFSETQRNKGNFPGRFSGRQFSNSRSEMNVSTLELGDSALYLCASSTTGGTYEQYFGPGTRLTVT.

V usage is TRBV5-5 and J usage is TRBJ1-2; D uncertain. V lost 1 base and J 5 bases, leaving 18 bases between the germline ends. The CDR3 runs 16 residues. Germline V gene lookup returns CDR1 SGHKS and CDR2 YYEKEE (reference sequence). CDR3 amino acids: CASSLLGRSVEYGYTF. The CDR3 nucleotides read TGTGCCAGCAGCTTGCTGGGAAGGTCGGTCGAATATGGCTACACCTTC. The variable domain in full, completed from reference TRBV5-5 and TRBJ1-2, reads DAGVTQSPTHLIKTRGQQVTLRCSPISGHKSVSWYQQVLGQGPQFIFQYYEKEERGRGNFPDRFSARQFPNYSSELNVNALLLGDSALYLCASSLLGRSVEYGYTFGSGTRLTVV.

The rearrangement joins TRBV10-3 to TRBJ1-1, with D possibly TRBD1 on 5 matching bases. Trimming pared 7 bases from V and 3 bases from J, leaving 12 bases between. CDR1 is ENHRY, CDR2 SYGVKD, per germline. CDR3 size: 13 residues. The chain's CDR3 is CAIKGPVDTEAFF. In DNA form, the CDR3 reads TGTGCCATCAAGGGACCGGTGGACACTGAAGCTTTCTTT.

Remarks on this clone: One junction end disagrees with the germline gene, perhaps due to a read error. The CDR3 here is CASSPRGTDEPLRHF. The CDR3 nucleotides read TGTGCCAGCTCGCCGCGGGGCACGGATGAACCGCTGCGGCATTTT. The chain couples TRBV18 to TRBJ2-3; TRBD2 is a possible D gene (6 bases). CDR1 is KGHSH and CDR2 is LQKENI in the germline V gene. This CDR3 region has 15 residues.

The V gene is TRBV27, the J gene TRBJ1-5; the D gene is possibly TRBD1 (5 bases). V dropped 6 bases and J dropped 8 bases, with 11 bases sitting between them. This CDR3 region has 12 residues. CDR1 is MNHEY and CDR2 is SMNVEV in the germline V gene (reference sequence). CDR3 loop: CASSRTMEPQHF. CDR3 nucleotides: TGTGCCAGCAGCCGGACAATGGAGCCCCAGCATTTT.

V and J are TRBV18 and TRBJ2-5; D is unresolved. Trimming cost V 0 bases and J 1 base, with 9 bases left between them. The CDR3 has 15 residues. The germline gives CDR1 KGHSH, CDR2 LQKENI. CDR3 residues: CASSPPDWLQETQYF. The CDR3 DNA follows: TGTGCCAGCTCACCACCGGATTGGCTCCAAGAGACCCAGTACTTC.